These 27 T cell receptor beta chains originate from one sample sequenced in a study of T cell clones after liver transplantation (dated by TCRdb to about 2019). In the paper's terms, the time point label means: pre-transplant. The protocol used for the library was the immunoSEQ multiplex PCR assay. TCRdb provides this immuneACCESS table in a form limited to in-frame rearrangements. Some clones are lacking; in checked studies, under half of them reflect an unresolved V gene, and why the rest are absent is not known. The sample profile shows 8,400 or so clones; about 80% of them were found once. Of the sample, approximately 40% is held by the ten largest clones. The material was CD8+ T cells from blood, obtained before liver transplant. The receptors here all came from a human donor who received a liver transplant.

The chain carries TRBV7-3 and TRBJ2-1; 10 bases match TRBD1. The V gene end was trimmed by 5 bases and the J gene end by 5 bases; junction bases not matched to a gene: 6. The CDR3 has 15 amino acids. The V gene's germline CDR1 is SGHTA and CDR2 FQGTGA. The CDR3 DNA reads as TGTGCCAGCAGCCTGACAGGGGGCTGGAACAATGAGCAGTTCTTC. Translated, it gives CASSLTGGWNNEQFF.

The chain combines TRBV5-1 with TRBJ2-1; 7 nucleotides match TRBD1. Per germline, CDR1 SGHRS and CDR2 YFSETQ. V shed 4 bases and J 4 bases; nucleotides not matched to a gene: 11. This CDR3 spans 16 amino acids. CDR3 bases: TGCGCCAGCAGCCCACGAAGGGGACAGCCATACAATGAGCAGTTCTTC. It yields the protein CASSPRRGQPYNEQFF.

V gene TRBV21-1 combines with J gene TRBJ1-3; TRBD1, as called in the table, went unchecked against the DNA. TRBV21-1 is a known pseudogene. The CDR3 contains 15 residues. CDR3 nucleotide sequence: TGTGCCAGCAGCATAGGGACAGGGGCCGGAAACACCATATATTTT. It encodes CASSIGTGAGNTIYF.

The gene calls are TRBV10-2 and TRBJ2-7, with 15 bases that match TRBD2. The CDR3 spans 18 residues. The V gene end was trimmed by 0 bases and the J gene end by 7 bases; junction bases not matched to a gene: 10. The germline V gene encodes CDR1 WSHSY and CDR2 SAAADI. CDR3 loop: CASSESGPGLAGGWEQYF. CDR3 in DNA: TGCGCCAGCAGTGAGTCGGGCCCGGGACTAGCGGGGGGTTGGGAGCAGTACTTC.

A single count supports this clone. This sequence joins TRBV9 and TRBJ2-3, with 8 bases fitting TRBD2. Germline lookup yields CDR1 SGDLS and CDR2 YYNGEE. The CDR3 totals 16 residues. The J segment lost 3 bases and the V segment lost 2 bases, leaving 8 bases of the junction unmatched. The CDR3 sequence is CASSVRGGDPTDTQYF. CDR3 nucleotide sequence: TGTGCCAGCAGCGTTCGGGGGGGAGACCCGACAGATACGCAGTATTTT.

The rearrangement uses TRBV7-8 and TRBJ2-1; TRBD2 matches at 7 bases. CDR1 and CDR2 (germline): SGHVS, FQNEAQ. Unmatched junction bases numbered 11, after V lost 4 bases and J lost 14 bases. This CDR3 region has 13 residues. CDR3 in amino acids: CASSSGTTSGEFF. In DNA, the CDR3 is TGTGCCAGCAGCTCCGGGACTACCAGTGGGGAGTTCTTC.

V and J are TRBV6-4 and TRBJ1-4; D is unresolved. The germline V gene has CDR1 MRHNA and CDR2 SNTAGT. The V and J ends lost 5 bases and 0 bases respectively, with 16 bases between them. CDR3 length: 17 residues. CDR3 in DNA: TGTGCCAGCAGTTGGGCCCCTTGGAGGCCAACTAATGAAAAACTGTTTTTT. Its translation: CASSWAPWRPTNEKLFF.

The chain links TRBV7-9 to TRBJ2-5; no definite D call. The length of the CDR3 is 15 residues. Trimming removed 1 base from V and 0 bases from J, with 9 bases in between. Germline V gene sequence: CDR1 SEHNR, CDR2 FQNEAQ (reference sequence). The DNA for the CDR3 is TGTGCCAGCAGCTTAGTGCCGGAGTACCAAGAGACCCAGTACTTC. Translation gives CASSLVPEYQETQYF.

This clone appeared once. J is TRBJ2-7 and V is TRBV18; D ambiguous. The V and J ends lost 2 bases and 7 bases respectively, with 12 bases between them. CDR3 length equals 13 residues. CDR1 and CDR2 (germline): KGHSH, LQKENI. CDR3 sequence (DNA): TGTGCCAGCTCACCATCTGCAGGTGAAGAGCAGTACTTC. It is translated as CASSPSAGEEQYF.

This clone was seen a handful of times. The rearrangement links TRBV7-6 to TRBJ1-3; unclear D gene. The CDR3 is 14 amino acids. V was trimmed by 4 bases and J by 2 bases, leaving 9 bases between them. Germline CDR1 is SGHVS and CDR2 is FNYEAQ. The CDR3 region is CASSSEVAGNTIYF. CDR3 in DNA: TGTGCCAGCAGCTCGGAGGTGGCTGGAAACACCATATATTTT.

The chain combines TRBV27 with TRBJ2-3, with 7 bases lining up with TRBD2. The CDR3 loop spans 16 amino acids. Trimming at V came to 4 bases and at J to 2 bases, leaving 9 bases not matched to a gene. Germline assignment: CDR1 MNHEY and CDR2 SMNVEV (reference sequence). The CDR3 sequence: CASSSRGGGNTDTQYF. CDR3 nucleotide sequence: TGTGCCAGCAGTTCTAGGGGCGGGGGTAACACAGATACGCAGTATTTT.

The V gene is TRBV27, the J gene TRBJ2-1; 7 bases map to TRBD2. The CDR3 contains 13 residues. V shed 0 bases and J 15 bases; nucleotides not matched to a gene: 8. The germline CDR1 and CDR2 sequences are MNHEY and SMNVEV (reference sequence). The CDR3 spells CASSLSGRRPWFF. In DNA form, the CDR3 reads TGTGCCAGCAGTTTATCCGGGAGGCGTCCGTGGTTCTTC.

The CDR3 spells CAWSVLADTGELFF. DNA for the CDR3: TGTGCCTGGAGTGTACTAGCGGACACCGGGGAGCTGTTTTTT. The chain joins TRBV30 to TRBJ2-2; 8 positions match TRBD2. V was pared by 0 bases and J by 3 bases, with 0 bases of the junction left unmatched. The CDR3 totals 14 residues. The germline gives CDR1 GTSNPN, CDR2 SVGIG (reference sequence).

V usage is TRBV5-8 and J usage is TRBJ2-1; the D is unclear. The CDR3 runs 12 residues. Deletions cut 4 bases from V and 4 bases from J, with 6 bases between. Per germline, CDR1 SGHTS and CDR2 YDEGEE. As DNA, the CDR3 is TGTGCCAGCAGCCAGACATACAATGAGCAGTTCTTC. Translation gives CASSQTYNEQFF.

This clone was seen a few times. This chain uses TRBV5-8 with TRBJ1-5, with TRBD1 matching 10 bases. The CDR3 consists of 15 residues. Germline trimming cut 3 bases from V and 4 bases from J; bases unmatched to any gene: 4. Germline CDR1 reads SGHTS; CDR2 reads YDEGEE. CDR3 bases: TGTGCCAGCAGCTCCGGACAGGGGGATAATCAGCCCCAGCATTTT. Translating gives CASSSGQGDNQPQHF.

The chain joins TRBV5-6 to TRBJ2-7; perhaps TRBD1 as D (6 bases). The CDR3 length is 14 residues. V lost 4 bases and J 4 bases, leaving 15 bases between the germline ends. CDR1 is SGHDT and CDR2 is YYEEEE in the germline V gene. CDR3 loop: CASSLQGTLYEQYF. DNA for the CDR3: TGTGCCAGCAGCCTGCAGGGGACCCTTTACGAGCAGTACTTC. The entire variable domain, with the rest obtained from reference TRBV5-6 and TRBJ2-7, is as follows: DAGVTQSPTHLIKTRGQQVTLRCSPKSGHDTVSWYQQALGQGPQFIFQYYEEEERQRGNFPDRFSGHQFPNYSSELNVNALLLGDSALYLCASSLQGTLYEQYFGPGTRLTVT.

V usage is TRBV6-6 and J usage is TRBJ1-2; D remains unclear. The germline V gene has CDR1 MNHNY and CDR2 SVGAGI (reference sequence). CDR3 length: 14 residues. Trimming removed 0 bases from V and 2 bases from J, with 7 bases in between. CDR3 sequence (DNA): TGTGCCAGCAGTTACTCCGGGGTAAACTATGGCTACACCTTC. Translating gives CASSYSGVNYGYTF.

The V call is TRBV12-2, the J call TRBJ2-1; TRBD2 is the table's D call and was not checked against the DNA. TRBV12-2 is a recognized pseudogene. This CDR3 contains 18 residues. The CDR3, as DNA: TGTGCAAGTCGCGAAAGACCGAAAGCGGGGGGGTCCTACAATGAGCAGTTCTTC. Protein product: CASRERPKAGGSYNEQFF.

The V and J genes are TRBV6-1 and TRBJ2-1, with 7 bases aligning to TRBD2. Trimming cost V 8 bases and J 3 bases; bases outside gene matches: 4. The CDR3 totals 13 residues. Germline V lookup: CDR1 MNHNS, CDR2 SASEGT. DNA for the CDR3: TGTGCCAGCGGGGACTATCTCTACAATGAGCAGTTCTTC. As protein: CASGDYLYNEQFF.

This clone came up a few times. CDR3 region: CASSEIGTRGYEQYF. The CDR3 nucleotides are TGTGCCAGCAGTGAAATCGGGACACGAGGCTACGAGCAGTACTTC. This chain connects TRBV6-1 to TRBJ2-7, with D maybe TRBD1 (6 bases). V shed 2 bases and J shed 3 bases, with 14 bases lying between them. The CDR3 has 15 residues. The V gene's germline CDR1 is MNHNS and CDR2 SASEGT.

This clone is medium-sized in the sample. The J gene is TRBJ1-1, the V gene TRBV10-3, with D possibly matching TRBD1 (6 bases). Germline CDR1 ENHRY, CDR2 SYGVKD. V lost 4 bases and J lost 0, with 9 bases in between. The CDR3 covers 14 residues. The CDR3 loop is CAISADSLNTEAFF. CDR3 sequence (DNA): TGTGCCATCAGTGCGGACAGCCTGAACACTGAAGCTTTCTTT.

The chain uses TRBV28 and TRBJ1-2; 9 positions agree with TRBD1. The CDR3 totals 14 residues. Germline CDR1 is MDHEN and CDR2 is SYDVKM. The V and J ends lost 2 bases and 4 bases, in that order; junction bases with no gene match: 2. The CDR3 reads CASSLRDRAYGYTF. The CDR3 DNA reads as TGTGCCAGCAGTTTACGGGACAGGGCCTATGGCTACACCTTC.

Only one count was recorded for this clone. V gene TRBV28 combines with J gene TRBJ2-1, with 12 bases that match TRBD2. The V segment lost 11 bases and the J segment 7 bases; nucleotides outside the gene matches: 15. Germline V gene sequence: CDR1 MDHEN, CDR2 SYDVKM. CDR3 size: 16 residues. CDR3 in amino acids: CAANPELAGGKNEQFF. The CDR3 DNA reads as TGTGCCGCGAACCCAGAGCTAGCGGGGGGGAAAAATGAGCAGTTCTTC.

The V call is TRBV2, the J call TRBJ2-2, with TRBD1 matching over 10 bases. Germline CDR1 is SNHLY and CDR2 is FYNNEI. This CDR3 is built from 15 residues. The V and J ends lost 6 bases and 3 bases, in that order; junction bases with no gene match: 4. CDR3 DNA: TGTGCCAGCAGAGGACAGGGGGTATACACCGGGGAGCTGTTTTTT. It translates to CASRGQGVYTGELFF.

The chain employs TRBV6-5 and TRBJ2-7; 7 positions agree with TRBD1. V was pared by 6 bases and J by 3 bases, with 5 bases of the junction left unmatched. The CDR3 sequence is 13 residues long. CDR1 and CDR2 (germline): MNHEY, SVGAGI. CDR3 in amino acids: CASRWDRSYEQYF. The CDR3 bases are TGTGCCAGCAGATGGGACAGAAGCTACGAGCAGTACTTC.

This chain links TRBV7-9 with TRBJ1-2; 9 bases fit TRBD1. The V segment lost 6 bases and the J segment 4 bases; nucleotides outside the gene matches: 9. CDR3 size: 15 residues. Germline values: CDR1 SEHNR, CDR2 FQNEAQ (reference sequence). The CDR3 reads CASRVVQGAFYGYTF. The CDR3 DNA reads as TGTGCCAGCAGGGTTGTACAGGGGGCCTTCTATGGCTACACCTTC.

V usage is TRBV5-5 and J usage is TRBJ1-5; D is uncertain. Trimming cost V 0 bases and J 4 bases, with 11 bases left between them. The germline V gene has CDR1 SGHKS and CDR2 YYEKEE (reference sequence). This CDR3 spans 15 amino acids. The CDR3 DNA follows: TGTGCCAGCAGCTTGGATGGCAGTTTGAATCAGCCCCAGCATTTT. Its translation is CASSLDGSLNQPQHF.